The entry below describes one TCR beta chain. Its antigen is not known. J gave up 7 bases and V 9 bases, and 4 bases lay outside the gene matches. This CDR3 contains 13 residues. CDR1 and CDR2 (germline): LNHDA, SQIVND (reference sequence). The data derive from a study of T cells after posttransplantation cyclophosphamide. TCRdb keeps only in-frame clones here, not all; method: immunoSEQ multiplex PCR. The profile shows 45,000 to 65,000 clones, around 83% of them singletons. Study-wide findings and caveats: After PTCy, TRB diversity resembled that of CNI/methotrexate controls. Blood and skin or GI T cell repertoires showed limited TRB overlap.

Sequencing used PBMCs. This TCR was sampled from a young man with a blood cancer, CMV-positive, and with a related stem cell donor. V usage is TRBV19 and J usage is TRBJ2-2; 11 nucleotides align to TRBD1. The CDR3 loop is CASGQGAGGELFF. CDR3 nucleotide sequence: TGTGCCAGCGGACAGGGGGCAGGCGGGGAGCTGTTTTTT.